The clone carrying this T cell receptor beta chain was picked up one time. In the study's own analysis: Quantification of nucleated cells was approximated via reference gene primer amplification. Some clones are missing from TCRdb's copy, which holds only in-frame ones; the method was immunoSEQ multiplex PCR. V and J calls and clone size are given by that table; D and trimming were obtained from the DNA. The sample records approximately 100,000 clones, 70% to 85% being singletons. The sample comes from a study of blood T cell repertoires in COVID-19. Study-wide background: Samples representing acute and convalescent COVID-19 were sourced from the United States, Italy and Spain. T cells, B-cell-depleted T cells, or PBMCs supplied cDNA or gDNA.

V shed 2 bases and J 7 bases; nucleotides not matched to a gene: 13. This CDR3 region has 17 residues. Germline V gives CDR1 MNHEY, CDR2 SMNVEV (reference sequence). This sequence originates from a human donor in a cohort sampled during active COVID-19. V is TRBV27 and J is TRBJ2-7; 11 nucleotides match TRBD2. Sequencing used peripheral blood. CDR3 in amino acids: CASSLGRSSGRAGEQYF. CDR3 coding DNA: TGTGCCAGCAGTTTAGGGAGGAGTAGCGGGAGGGCGGGTGAGCAGTACTTC.